The rows below give T cell receptor beta chains drawn from one sample of a study of glioma-infiltrating T cells. MiXCR, run by TCRdb on the multiplex PCR reads, gives a single entry per CDR3 protein. The sample lists under 200,000 distinct CDR3 sequences, over 40% seen once, with roughly 5.2% in the top ten. The sequencing sample was made of glioma tissue, nonneoplastic brain tissue, or PBMCs (not recorded which). The receptors were sampled from a human donor with low-grade glioma or glioblastoma, undergoing nonglioma brain surgery, or in good health (not recorded which). Each CDR3 is given with its conserved first and last residue. D genes are given only for firm matches. Clone size is shown for a subset of rows, as once, few, many or a class of expanded clone.

d_gene	j_gene	v_gene	abundance	CDR3aa	CDR3nt
NA	TRBJ2-7	TRBV7-2	NA	CASSPRRRSYEQYF	TGTGCCAGCAGCCCACGGAGGCGATCCTACGAGCAGTACTTC
NA	TRBJ1-5	TRBV4-2	NA	CASSQDRLQPQHF	TGTGCCAGCAGCCAAGATAGGCTTCAGCCCCAGCATTTT
NA	TRBJ2-6	TRBV19	NA	CASSILLSGANVLTF	TGTGCCAGTAGTATTCTGCTCTCTGGGGCCAACGTCCTGACTTTC
NA	TRBJ2-7	TRBV6-1	many	CASSRQEAYEQYF	TGTGCCAGCTCTCGACAGGAGGCCTACGAGCAGTACTTC
NA	TRBJ2-7	TRBV7-6	few	CASSLVDTDYEQYF	TGTGCCAGCAGCTTAGTGGACACAGACTACGAGCAGTACTTC
TRBD1	TRBJ2-1	TRBV6-1	many	CASSIQGGTYNEQFF	TGTGCCAGCAGTATACAGGGGGGCACCTACAATGAGCAGTTCTTC
TRBD2	TRBJ2-5	TRBV6-1	NA	CASSDNPGLAETKYF	TGTGCCAGCAGTGACAATCCGGGACTAGCAGAGACCAAGTACTTC
TRBD2	TRBJ2-1	TRBV7-9	many	CASSFSGSRAVEQFF	TGTGCCAGCAGTTTTAGCGGGAGTAGAGCGGTTGAGCAGTTCTTC
TRBD1	TRBJ2-1	TRBV7-2	many	CASSLVTGGRSNEQFF	TGTGCCAGCAGCTTAGTGACAGGGGGAAGGAGCAATGAGCAGTTCTTC
NA	TRBJ2-3	TRBV6-6	once	CASSFKSDTDTQYF	TGTGCCAGCAGCTTCAAAAGCGACACAGATACACAGTATTTT
NA	TRBJ2-1	TRBV4-2	NA	CASSQEGKGSNEQFF	TGTGCCAGCAGCCAAGAAGGGAAGGGTAGCAATGAGCAGTTCTTC
TRBD2	TRBJ2-7	TRBV18	few	CASSPFTSGNYEQYF	TGTGCCAGCTCCCCATTCACTAGCGGGAACTACGAGCAGTACTTC
TRBD2	TRBJ2-1	TRBV20-1	many	CSPLVAGVNEQFF	TGCAGTCCGCTAGTAGCGGGAGTGAATGAGCAGTTCTTC
TRBD2	TRBJ2-1	TRBV20-1	many	CSARVSGSLNNEQFF	TGCAGTGCTAGAGTTAGCGGGAGCCTAAACAATGAGCAGTTCTTC
NA	TRBJ2-7	TRBV4-3	NA	CASSKDPSRDIYEQYF	TGCGCCAGCAGCAAAGATCCTTCCCGGGACATCTACGAGCAGTACTTC
NA	TRBJ2-1	TRBV3-1	few	CASSQAAGWNNEQFF	TGTGCCAGCAGCCAAGCTGCGGGATGGAACAATGAGCAGTTCTTC
TRBD1	TRBJ2-1	TRBV15	many	CATSRGGGANNEQFF	TGTGCCACCAGCAGAGGAGGGGGCGCGAACAATGAGCAGTTCTTC
NA	TRBJ2-7	TRBV15	NA	CATIRDPRIPYEQYF	TGTGCCACCATCAGAGATCCTAGAATACCCTACGAGCAGTACTTC
NA	TRBJ1-5	TRBV5-1	once	CASSLDGYRNQPQHF	TGCGCCAGCAGCTTGGACGGATATAGGAATCAGCCCCAGCATTTT
NA	TRBJ1-1	TRBV20-1	NA	CSARDIPEALF	TGCAGTGCTAGAGATATCCCTGAAGCTCTCTTT
TRBD2	TRBJ2-1	TRBV27	NA	CASSAIAGGDEQFF	TGTGCCAGCAGTGCGATAGCGGGAGGGGATGAGCAGTTCTTC
NA	TRBJ1-1	TRBV20-1	many	CSVNSGQNTEAFF	TGCAGCGTTAATTCGGGGCAGAACACTGAAGCTTTCTTT
NA	TRBJ1-1	TRBV7-9	many	CASRGGAVNTEAFF	TGTGCCAGCAGGGGGGGGGCGGTGAACACTGAAGCTTTCTTT
NA	TRBJ1-3	TRBV12-3/TRBV12-4	NA	CASRPPGGSSTIYF	TGTGCCAGCAGGCCCCCCGGGGGCTCTAGCACCATATATTTT
NA	TRBJ1-2	TRBV30	NA	CAWHSYGYTF	TGTGCCTGGCATTCCTATGGCTACACCTTC
NA	TRBJ2-1	TRBV24-1	NA	CATSDSGYEQFF	TGTGCCACCAGTGATTCGGGCTATGAGCAGTTCTTC
TRBD2	TRBJ2-7	TRBV6-1	many	CASSQTSAYEQYF	TGTGCCAGCAGCCAAACTAGCGCGTACGAGCAGTACTTC
NA	TRBJ2-1	TRBV7-2	many	CASSHPGPPGDEQFF	TGTGCCAGCAGCCACCCAGGACCCCCCGGGGATGAGCAGTTCTTC
NA	TRBJ2-5	TRBV7-9	NA	CASNGDRVGLETQYF	TGTGCCAGCAATGGAGACCGAGTCGGTCTTGAGACCCAGTACTTC
TRBD1	TRBJ2-7	TRBV2	NA	CASSSIQGAEQYF	TGTGCCAGCAGCTCCATACAGGGGGCCGAGCAGTACTTC
NA	TRBJ2-5	TRBV20-1	NA	CSAQDEETQYF	TGCAGTGCGCAGGATGAAGAGACCCAGTACTTC
TRBD2	TRBJ2-2	TRBV20-1	many	CSARDHQAGTNTGELFF	TGCAGTGCTAGAGATCACCAAGCGGGAACGAACACCGGGGAGCTGTTTTTT
TRBD1	TRBJ2-7	TRBV20-1	many	CSAGDRPTLYEQYF	TGCAGTGCTGGGGACAGGCCCACCCTCTACGAGCAGTACTTC
NA	TRBJ2-1	TRBV4-1	many	CASSQDRLNEQFF	TGCGCCAGCAGCCAAGACCGACTTAATGAGCAGTTCTTC
NA	TRBJ2-1	TRBV14	few	CASSPLTQGNEQFF	TGTGCCAGCAGTCCCCTTACACAGGGTAATGAGCAGTTCTTC
NA	TRBJ2-7	TRBV5-1	NA	CASSSAGDLGQYF	TGCGCCAGCAGCTCAGCCGGGGATTTGGGGCAGTACTTC
NA	TRBJ2-7	TRBV28	many	CASQTRYEQYF	TGTGCCAGCCAGACCCGATACGAGCAGTACTTC
TRBD2	TRBJ2-2	TRBV7-3	few	CASSSGRDTGELFF	TGTGCCAGCAGCTCAGGGAGGGACACCGGGGAGCTGTTTTTT